Below are 3 T cell receptor beta chains sequenced from a single sample in a study of cytomegalovirus exposure and HLA in healthy donors (dated 2017 in TCRdb). Library generation was performed with the immunoSEQ multiplex PCR assay. A mixture of 60 forward primers for TCR Vbeta segments and 13 reverse primers for TCR Jbeta segments was used in the multiplex PCR. Imported from immuneACCESS, the table was reduced by TCRdb to in-frame sequences with V and J called. These copies leave out some clones; in studies compared against another copy, an unresolved V gene accounts for under half, and the cause of the remainder is not known. The sample data list about 160,000 clones, and over 75% of these were observed just once. The ten largest make up 1% to 1.5% of the sample. Sequencing was carried out using PBMCs. These receptors came from a man over 45 in good health and CMV-seropositive.

The rearrangement links TRBV28 to TRBJ2-1; D is perhaps TRBD2 (5 bases). The CDR3 is 11 amino acids. CDR1 and CDR2 from the germline V gene are MDHEN and SYDVKM. V lost 3 bases, J lost 10 bases, and 7 bases lay in between. DNA for the CDR3: TGTGCCAGCAGTTTTGGACTGGAGCAGTTCTTC. Amino acid sequence: CASSFGLEQFF.

The V and J genes are TRBV5-4 and TRBJ2-2, with D possibly being TRBD2 (6 bases). This CDR3 is 15 amino acids long. Deletions cut 4 bases from V and 1 base from J, with 11 bases between. Germline-derived CDR1 and CDR2 are SGHNT and YYREEE (reference sequence). CDR3 DNA sequence: TGTGCCAGCAGCCCGGGACTTTTGAACACCGGGGAGCTGTTTTTT. Translation gives CASSPGLLNTGELFF.

J is TRBJ2-5 and V is TRBV7-6; TRBD1 is a possible D gene (6 bases). The DNA end is more similar to TRBJ2-7, so the J call may be wrong. CDR1 is SGHVS and CDR2 is FNYEAQ in the germline V gene. The CDR3 is 13 amino acids. The CDR3 loop is CASSSGQLGEQYF. CDR3 in DNA: TGTGCCAGCAGCTCCGGACAGTTGGGCGAGCAGTACTTC.